This T cell receptor beta chain was sequenced for a study of shared clonotypes between healthy human individuals. Trimming removed 4 bases from V and 6 bases from J, with 5 bases in between. Germline V lookup: CDR1 SGHTA, CDR2 FQGNSA. The CDR3 has 11 amino acids. Deep-level assay runs were performed. TCRdb keeps only in-frame clones here, not all; method: immunoSEQ multiplex PCR. Here the sample spans about 2 million clones, 95% being singletons. Worth noting for this clone: This sample includes further DNA sequences coding for the same CDR3.

The TCR originated in a man aged 18-30 years in good health. Sequenced material: naive CD4+ T cells sorted from blood. Described subset: CD45RA+ positively selected. This chain uses TRBV7-2 with TRBJ2-3; D is unresolved. In nucleotides, the CDR3 is TGTGCCAGCAGCTCTACTGATACGCAGTATTTT. Translation gives CASSSTDTQYF.